This T cell receptor (beta chain) was sequenced during a study of CD8 T cells in Susac syndrome. Study observations and caveats: The study recognized that its TCR sequencing and HLA analysis covered a relatively small number of individuals.

Controls were drawn from healthy donors and were matched for age and sex. TEMRA cells were FACS-enriched, with CD8+ and CD4+ T cells isolated negatively. The CDR3 is 15 amino acids. The V end was cut by 4 bases, the J end by 5 bases, with 14 bases between. The V gene's germline CDR1 is SGHAT and CDR2 FQNNGV. On this clonotype: Its antigen is unknown.

Roughly 0.45 to 1 ug RNA was reverse transcribed with random hexamers. The TCR beta CDR3 was amplified by immunoSEQ multiplex PCR across 54 Vbeta, 13 Jbeta. TCRdb redid the calling of the immunoSEQ multiplex PCR reads with MiXCR, one entry per CDR3 protein. There are 160,000 or so distinct CDR3 sequences in the sample; roughly 95% occur only once, and approximately 0.14% lies in the top ten. This chain links TRBV11-2 with TRBJ2-2; a possible D gene is TRBD2 (6 bases). This TCR was sampled from a human donor in good health. The sample consisted of CD4+ T cells from PBMCs. The DNA for the CDR3 is TGTGCCAGCAGCTGGGGACTCAGGAGGACCGGGGAGCTGTTTTTT. Its protein is CASSWGLRRTGELFF.